This T cell receptor beta chain was identified during a study of T-cell reconstitution after alpha-beta-depleted transplantation in children. Germline CDR1 is SGHRS and CDR2 is YFSETQ. V was pared by 3 bases and J by 2 bases, with 14 bases between. This CDR3 has 15 amino acids. The library targeted TCRbeta and was prepared with unique molecular identifiers. TCRdb independently ran MiXCR on the PCR reads; one entry per CDR3 protein. Among under 50,000 distinct CDR3 sequences listed, 40% to 65% were seen once. Points from the study as a whole: The study reportedly traced alpha-beta T cells about two months after transplant to several hundred expanded graft clones. Newly produced T cells mostly accounted for T-cell counts and diversity one year post-transplant.

This clonotype was detected only a few times. Antigen specificity is unknown. Here the sequenced sample was peripheral blood, taken before TCRalphabeta/CD19-depleted stem cell transplant. This chain joins TRBV5-1 and TRBJ2-5; D gene uncertain. This TCR was sampled from a boy in the first two years of life with SCID, due to receive a stem cell transplant. The CDR3 here is CASSYNSEGQETQYF. DNA for the CDR3: TGCGCCAGCAGCTACAACAGTGAAGGACAAGAGACCCAGTACTTC.